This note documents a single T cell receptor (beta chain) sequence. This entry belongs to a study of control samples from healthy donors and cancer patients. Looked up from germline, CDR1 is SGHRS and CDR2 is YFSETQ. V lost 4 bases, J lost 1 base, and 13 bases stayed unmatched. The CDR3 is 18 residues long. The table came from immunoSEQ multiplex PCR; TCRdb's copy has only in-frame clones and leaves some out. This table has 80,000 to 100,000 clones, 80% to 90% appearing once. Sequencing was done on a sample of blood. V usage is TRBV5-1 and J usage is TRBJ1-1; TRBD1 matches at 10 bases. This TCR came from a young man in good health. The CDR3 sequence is CASSKGGETGGSNTEAFF. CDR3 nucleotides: TGCGCCAGCAGCAAAGGAGGGGAGACAGGGGGCTCGAACACTGAAGCTTTCTTT. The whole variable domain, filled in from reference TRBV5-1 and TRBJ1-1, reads KAGVTQTPRYLIKTRGQQVTLSCSPISGHRSVSWYQQTPGQGLQFLFEYFSETQRNKGNFPGRFSGRQFSNSRSEMNVSTLELGDSALYLCASSKGGETGGSNTEAFFGQGTRLTVV.